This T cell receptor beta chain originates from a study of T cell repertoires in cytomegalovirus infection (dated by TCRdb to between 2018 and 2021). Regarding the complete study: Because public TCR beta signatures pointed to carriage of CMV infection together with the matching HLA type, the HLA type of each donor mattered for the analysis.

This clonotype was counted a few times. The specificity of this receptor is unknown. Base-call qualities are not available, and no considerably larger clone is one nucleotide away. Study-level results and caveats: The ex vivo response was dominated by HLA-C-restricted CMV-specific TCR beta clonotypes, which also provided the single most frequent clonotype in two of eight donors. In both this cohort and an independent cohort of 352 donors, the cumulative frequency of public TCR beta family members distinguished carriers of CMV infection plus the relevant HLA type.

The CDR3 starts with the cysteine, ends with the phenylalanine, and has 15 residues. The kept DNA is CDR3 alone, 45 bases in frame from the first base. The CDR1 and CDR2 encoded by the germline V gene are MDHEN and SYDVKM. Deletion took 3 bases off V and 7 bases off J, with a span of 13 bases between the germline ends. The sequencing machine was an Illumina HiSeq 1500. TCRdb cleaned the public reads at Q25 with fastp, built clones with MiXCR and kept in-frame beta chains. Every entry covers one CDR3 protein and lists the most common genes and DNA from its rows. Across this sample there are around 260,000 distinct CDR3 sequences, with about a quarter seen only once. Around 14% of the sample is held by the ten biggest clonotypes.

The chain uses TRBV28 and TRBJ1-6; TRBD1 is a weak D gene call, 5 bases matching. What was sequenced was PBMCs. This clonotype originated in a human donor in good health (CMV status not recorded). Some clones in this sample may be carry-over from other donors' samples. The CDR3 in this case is CASSLVQGLNSPLHF. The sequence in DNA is TGTGCCAGCAGTTTGGTTCAGGGCCTCAATTCACCCCTCCACTTT.